The 17 T cell receptor beta chains below were found in one sample sequenced in a study of OX40 agonist ivuxolimab in advanced cancers. Here immunoSEQ multiplex PCR was the method, and the copy in TCRdb shows in-frame clones only, minus some. Among 90,000 or so clones, around 90% were seen once, and the ten largest hold 0.9% to 1.2%. The sequenced sample was CD4+ or CD8+ T cells sorted from blood, obtained in a trial of the OX40 agonist ivuxolimab. These TCRs come from an adult with an advanced solid tumor such as melanoma, head and neck, liver or kidney cancer.

V usage is TRBV30 and J usage is TRBJ1-1; TRBD1 matches 9 bases. The junction had 2 bases not matched to a gene; V was cut back by 5 bases and J by 4 bases. Germline V gives CDR1 GTSNPN, CDR2 SVGIG (reference sequence). The CDR3 length is 12 residues. CDR3 residues: CAWDRGGTEAFF. DNA for the CDR3: TGTGCCTGGGACAGGGGGGGCACTGAAGCTTTCTTT. Combining the CDR3 with reference TRBV30 and TRBJ1-1 gives the whole variable domain SQTIHQWPATLVQPVGSPLSLECTVEGTSNPNLYWYRQAAGRGLQLLFYSVGIGQISSEVPQNLSASRPQDRQFILSSKKLLLSDSGFYLCAWDRGGTEAFFGQGTRLTVV.

The chain joins TRBV2 to TRBJ1-1; D not resolved. V was shortened by 1 base and J by 3 bases, with 9 bases between the two germline ends. This CDR3 is 14 amino acids long. Germline V lookup: CDR1 SNHLY, CDR2 FYNNEI. The DNA for the CDR3 is TGTGCCAGCAGTGAAGGTGGAAGGGACACTGAAGCTTTCTTT. It is translated as CASSEGGRDTEAFF.

The rearrangement joins TRBV18 to TRBJ2-7; 7 nucleotides match TRBD1. The CDR3 covers 13 residues. In germline, CDR1 is KGHSH, CDR2 LQKENI. V was pared by 3 bases and J by 6 bases, with 5 bases of the junction left unmatched. The CDR3 spells CASSPISGGEQYF. CDR3 sequence (DNA): TGTGCCAGCTCACCGATTTCAGGGGGCGAGCAGTACTTC.

V gene TRBV15 combines with J gene TRBJ1-1; D is undetermined. V dropped 0 bases and J dropped 4 bases, with 9 bases sitting between them. This CDR3 comprises 14 residues. Germline CDR1 and CDR2: LNHNV and YYDKDF (reference sequence). The DNA for the CDR3 is TGTGCCACCAGCAGAGATGGGGTGGCCACTGAAGCTTTCTTT. This translates into CATSRDGVATEAFF. Full variable domain (missing parts from reference TRBV15 and TRBJ1-1): DAMVIQNPRYQVTQFGKPVTLSCSQTLNHNVMYWYQQKSSQAPKLLFHYYDKDFNNEADTPDNFQSRRPNTSFCFLDIRSPGLGDTAMYLCATSRDGVATEAFFGQGTRLTVV.

This chain connects TRBV5-1 to TRBJ2-7; 12 positions agree with TRBD2. Looked up from germline, CDR1 is SGHRS and CDR2 is YFSETQ. Losses at the gene ends were 6 bases for V and 2 bases for J; bases not matched to a gene: 6. This CDR3 region has 15 residues. The CDR3 spells CASNLGLAGAYEQYF. DNA for the CDR3: TGCGCCAGCAACCTGGGACTAGCGGGCGCCTACGAGCAGTACTTC.

V gene TRBV19 combines with J gene TRBJ1-2, with D maybe TRBD1 (5 bases). The V gene lost 3 bases and the J gene lost 4 bases, with 15 bases spanning the gap. The CDR3 is 15 residues long. Germline CDR1 is LNHDA and CDR2 is SQIVND (reference sequence). The CDR3 DNA is TGTGCCAGTAGTATGGGCCCCGCGCAGGGCTATGGCTACACCTTC. This encodes CASSMGPAQGYGYTF.

This clone was seen more than once but under ten times. The chain is built from TRBV7-9 and TRBJ2-7; D remains ambiguous. CDR3 length: 13 residues. V shed 2 bases and J shed 1 base, with 6 bases lying between them. CDR1 is SEHNR, CDR2 FQNEAQ, per germline (reference sequence). CDR3 DNA: TGTGCCAGCAGCTTATTGAATTCCTACGAGCAGTACTTC. The encoded protein is CASSLLNSYEQYF.

V usage is TRBV5-4 and J usage is TRBJ1-1; 9 bases map to TRBD1. J lost 7 bases, V lost 3 bases, and 4 bases had no gene match. CDR3 length equals 13 residues. From germline, CDR1 is SGHNT and CDR2 YYREEE (reference sequence). The CDR3 region has the DNA TGTGCCAGCAGCTGGGACAGGGCAAATGAAGCTTTCTTT. Encoded protein: CASSWDRANEAFF.

The J gene is TRBJ1-3, the V gene TRBV28; no clear D. Germline assignment: CDR1 MDHEN and CDR2 SYDVKM. The CDR3 is 14 residues long. V gave up 4 bases and J gave up 10 bases, with 17 bases separating them. The CDR3 DNA is TGTGCCAGCAGTTCCCCCACCGTCGTAGGGACCATATATTTT. Translation gives CASSSPTVVGTIYF.

V and J are TRBV7-2 and TRBJ2-1; D is tentatively TRBD1 or TRBD2 (5 bases each). Looked up from germline, CDR1 is SGHTA and CDR2 is FQGNSA. The CDR3 consists of 16 residues. The V gene lost 5 bases and the J gene lost 0 bases, with 14 bases spanning the gap. The CDR3 sequence: CASSLTGRISYNEQFF. In DNA form, the CDR3 reads TGTGCCAGCAGCCTAACGGGGCGGATCTCCTACAATGAGCAGTTCTTC.

This chain connects TRBV9 to TRBJ2-2; 9 bases align to TRBD2. Looked up from germline, CDR1 is SGDLS and CDR2 is YYNGEE. The J segment lost 3 bases and the V segment lost 1 base, leaving 4 bases of the junction unmatched. The CDR3 is 16 residues long. CDR3 amino acids: CASSVSVAGDTGELFF. DNA for the CDR3: TGTGCCAGCAGCGTATCGGTAGCGGGAGACACCGGGGAGCTGTTTTTT.

V gene TRBV6-6 combines with J gene TRBJ1-4; D ambiguous. The germline V and J ends were trimmed by 8 bases and 1 base, with 11 bases remaining between them. Germline CDR1 is MNHNY and CDR2 is SVGAGI (reference sequence). The CDR3 has 14 amino acids. Written as DNA, the CDR3 is TGTGCCAGCCACAGCGGTCGAACTAATGAAAAACTGTTTTTT. It encodes CASHSGRTNEKLFF.

About this clone itself: Sequence at one end of the junction differs from germline and may be a read error. The rearrangement links TRBV19 to TRBJ2-1; 15 nucleotides match TRBD2. The CDR3 runs 16 residues. CDR1 is LNHDA, CDR2 SQIVND, per germline (reference sequence). The CDR3 is CASSFWGTSGRNSWVF. The CDR3 DNA reads TGTGCCAGTAGTTTTTGGGGGACTAGCGGGAGGAATAGTTGGGTCTTC.

The genes are TRBV27 and TRBJ1-5; weak D call: TRBD1 (6 bases). V lost 3 bases and J 7 bases, leaving 13 bases between the germline ends. Germline CDR1 reads MNHEY; CDR2 reads SMNVEV (reference sequence). The CDR3 is 14 amino acids. CDR3 region: CASSFSQGNQPQHF. In DNA form, the CDR3 reads TGTGCCAGCAGTTTCTCACAGGGTAACCAGCCCCAGCATTTT.

The chain carries TRBV28 and TRBJ1-2; D not resolved. This CDR3 has 15 residues. The V end lost 4 bases, the J end lost 4 bases, and 16 bases lay between the germline ends. Germline CDR1 is MDHEN and CDR2 is SYDVKM. CDR3 bases: TGTGCCAGCAGTTCGTGGCGGAGATGGAGCTATGGCTACACCTTC. Residues: CASSSWRRWSYGYTF.

The CDR3 region has the DNA TGCGCCAGCAGCCAAGGTAGTCAAAGCTATGAAAAACTGTTTTTT. Translation: CASSQGSQSYEKLFF. The genes are TRBV4-1 and TRBJ1-4; D is unresolved. Trimming pared 1 base from V and 6 bases from J, leaving 12 bases between. Germline-derived CDR1 and CDR2 are MGHRA and YSYEKL. This CDR3 spans 15 amino acids.

This clone occurred once. The rearrangement uses TRBV6-9 and TRBJ2-3; no firm D call. The CDR3 extends over 12 amino acids. V was cut by 4 bases and J by 6 bases, with 8 bases left in between. In germline, CDR1 is MNHGY, CDR2 SVAAGI. The CDR3 region has the DNA TGTGCCAGCAGTTCGAGAGTCGATACGCAGTATTTT. Translating gives CASSSRVDTQYF.